The 25 T cell receptor beta chains below come from one sample, sequenced in a study of molecular identifiers for immune sequencing clone quantification. From the PCR reads, TCRdb called clonotypes with MiXCR, one entry per CDR3 protein. In the table there are about 300,000 distinct CDR3 sequences, 20% to 25% of which are singletons. The sequencing input was naive CD8+ T cells from blood, with Jurkat cell RNA spiked in. Subset reported: FACS-sorted CD8+CD4-CCR7+CD45RA+ naive T cells. The receptor source for this set is a human donor in good health. Some libraries in this study had Jurkat cell RNA spiked in.

This chain uses TRBV12-3 or TRBV12-4 with TRBJ1-5; D is uncertain. Trimming left V 5 bases short and J 6 bases short, with 8 bases between. The CDR3 has 12 amino acids. This CDR3 is CASSQESQPQHF. Here the CDR3 DNA reads TGTGCCAGCAGTCAGGAAAGTCAGCCCCAGCATTTT.

There are many counts of this clonotype. This chain joins TRBV15 and TRBJ2-5, with 8 nucleotides matching TRBD2. Germline CDR1 reads LNHNV; CDR2 reads YYDKDF (reference sequence). V was pared by 1 base and J by 7 bases, with 14 bases of the junction left unmatched. The CDR3 is 17 residues long. The CDR3 loop reads CATSRGGEKGLGATQYF. Here the CDR3 DNA reads TGTGCCACCAGCAGAGGAGGCGAGAAGGGACTAGGTGCGACCCAGTACTTC.

The chain uses TRBV20-1 and TRBJ1-1; 8 bases match TRBD1. After removal of 3 bases from V and 5 bases from J, the junction contained 5 bases not matched to a gene. The CDR3 is 13 amino acids. The germline V gene has CDR1 DFQATT and CDR2 SNEGSKA (reference sequence). CDR3 sequence (DNA): TGCAGTGCTAGGAGCAGGGGGCGGACTGAAGCTTTCTTT. Amino acid sequence: CSARSRGRTEAFF.

As for this clonotype: A much larger clone lies a single base off, so this may be a read error. The rearrangement joins TRBV19 to TRBJ2-2, with 10 bases that match TRBD2. The germline V gene encodes CDR1 LNHDA and CDR2 SQIVND (reference sequence). The CDR3 has 17 amino acids. The CDR3 here is CASSRGLAIGSTGGLFF. As DNA, the CDR3 is TGTGCCAGTAGTAGGGGACTAGCGATAGGAAGTACCGGGGGGCTGTTTTTT.

The chain combines TRBV5-6 with TRBJ1-1; D remains unclear. The CDR3 is made up of 12 amino acids. Trimming removed 7 bases from V and 0 bases from J, with 7 bases in between. Per germline, CDR1 SGHDT and CDR2 YYEEEE. CDR3: CASGHMNTEAFF. The CDR3 DNA sequence: TGTGCCAGCGGCCACATGAACACTGAAGCTTTCTTT. Full variable domain (remainder filled in from reference TRBV5-6 and TRBJ1-1): DAGVTQSPTHLIKTRGQQVTLRCSPKSGHDTVSWYQQALGQGPQFIFQYYEEEERQRGNFPDRFSGHQFPNYSSELNVNALLLGDSALYLCASGHMNTEAFFGQGTRLTVV.

This clonotype has ten or more counts. The chain has TRBV6-2 or TRBV6-3 and TRBJ2-7; 7 nucleotides agree with TRBD2. Germline CDR1 reads MNHEY; CDR2 reads SVGEGT. This CDR3 has 15 amino acids. V was pared by 5 bases and J by 3 bases, with 10 bases of the junction left unmatched. The DNA for the CDR3 is TGTGCCAGCAGTCCCTCGACTAGCAAAGGCTACGAGCAGTACTTC. Protein: CASSPSTSKGYEQYF.

Worth noting for this clonotype: This sequence may be a read error, since a much larger clone differs from it by one base. The chain joins TRBV7-9 to TRBJ1-1; no firm D call. This CDR3 region has 17 residues. Trimming left V 5 bases short and J 0 bases short, with 19 bases between. Germline-derived CDR1 and CDR2 are SEHNR and FQNEAQ (reference sequence). DNA for the CDR3: TGTGCCAGCAGCCCGAATTCCGACGAGGCGATGAACACTGAAGCTTTCTTT. As protein: CASSPNSDEAMNTEAFF.

About this clonotype itself: The CDR3 does not end in the conserved phenylalanine or tryptophan, so this is likely a read error. The DNA is left out, because the CDR3 cannot be placed on it with certainty; the CDR3 is given as TCRdb lists it. The rearrangement links TRBV28 to TRBJ1-6. Both ends counted, the CDR3 spans 15 residues. Germline CDR1 and CDR2: MDHEN and SYDVKM. CDR3 protein: CASSRDWSYNSPFHS.

This clonotype has ten or more counts. This sequence joins TRBV6-5 and TRBJ2-7, with 7 bases identical to TRBD1. V shed 4 bases, J shed 3 bases, and the junction held 3 bases outside the gene matches. Germline V gene sequence: CDR1 MNHEY, CDR2 SVGAGI. The CDR3 extends over 13 amino acids. The CDR3 DNA follows: TGTGCCAGCAGTTCGGACAGGTACTACGAGCAGTACTTC. Its translation is CASSSDRYYEQYF.

In regard to this clonotype: An end of the junction does not agree with germline; a read error may underlie this. The V and J genes are TRBV6-2 or TRBV6-3 and TRBJ2-5; 11 bases map to TRBD2. Germline V gene sequence: CDR1 MNHEY, CDR2 SVGEGT. The CDR3 has 15 amino acids. For the CDR3, the DNA is TGTGCCAGCAGCCGACTAGCGGGGAGCCAAGAGACCCCGTACTTC. This encodes CASSRLAGSQETPYF.

J is TRBJ2-7 and V is TRBV6-2 or TRBV6-3; the D is unclear. Germline values: CDR1 MNHEY, CDR2 SVGEGT. V was trimmed by 0 bases and J by 2 bases, leaving 11 bases between them. The CDR3 is made up of 15 amino acids. DNA for the CDR3: TGTGCCAGCAGTTACTCGGGCACGCACACCTACGAGCAGTACTTC. Translation gives CASSYSGTHTYEQYF.

This clonotype was found a few times. A much larger clonotype is one base distant, so this may be a read error. The missing conserved phenylalanine or tryptophan at the end of this CDR3 makes a read error likely. V usage is TRBV7-2 and J usage is TRBJ1-3; 7 positions agree with TRBD1. The CDR3 has 14 residues. V shed 3 bases, J shed 2 bases, and the junction held 1 base outside the gene matches. Looked up from germline, CDR1 is SGHTA and CDR2 is FQGNSA. The CDR3 bases are TGTGCCAGCAGCTTGACAGGGCCTGGAAACACCATATATTCT. Amino acids: CASSLTGPGNTIYS.

The table lists this clonotype with many counts. V gene TRBV7-6 combines with J gene TRBJ1-1; D is undetermined. The length of the CDR3 is 12 residues. Germline CDR1 is SGHVS and CDR2 is FNYEAQ. The germline V and J ends were trimmed by 2 bases and 10 bases, with 11 bases remaining between them. For the CDR3, the DNA is TGTGCCAGCAGCTTATCTGGCGGAGGAGCTTTCTTT. This sequence encodes CASSLSGGGAFF.

Note on this clonotype: A much larger clone lies a single base off, so this may be a read error. The V call is TRBV7-6, the J call TRBJ2-2; 9 nucleotides align to TRBD2. Germline V gene lookup returns CDR1 SGHVS and CDR2 FNYEAQ. The CDR3 covers 17 residues. V was pared by 5 bases and J by 6 bases, with 13 bases of the junction left unmatched. This CDR3 reads CASSPPGTSYYAGELFF. The CDR3 nucleotides read TGTGCCAGCAGCCCACCCGGGACTAGCTATTATGCCGGGGAGCTGTTTTTT.

In its sample, this clonotype was seen many times. The chain combines TRBV6-1 with TRBJ1-1, with D maybe TRBD1 (5 bases). The CDR3 extends over 13 amino acids. V lost 8 bases, J lost 0 bases, and 10 bases lay in between. Germline values: CDR1 MNHNS, CDR2 SASEGT. The CDR3 DNA is TGTGCCAGCCTCAGGGTTATGAACACTGAAGCTTTCTTT. Translating gives CASLRVMNTEAFF.

This clonotype was seen a handful of times. This chain connects TRBV6-2 or TRBV6-3 to TRBJ2-2; D remains unclear. Germline assignment: CDR1 MNHEY and CDR2 SVGEGT. There are 18 residues in the CDR3. Trimming shortened V by 0 bases and J by 8 bases, and 22 bases separated the two germline ends. The CDR3 DNA reads as TGTGCCAGCAGTTACTCGATTACTGGTGTTTCGTCCATTGGGGAGCTGTTTTTT. Amino acid sequence: CASSYSITGVSSIGELFF.

The chain couples TRBV5-1 to TRBJ2-3, with 7 bases aligning to TRBD1. CDR3 length: 15 amino acids. In germline, CDR1 is SGHRS, CDR2 YFSETQ. V dropped 0 bases and J dropped 3; count of bases not matched to a gene: 4. This CDR3 reads CASSLAGTETDTQYF. The CDR3 DNA follows: TGCGCCAGCAGCTTGGCCGGGACAGAGACAGATACGCAGTATTTT.

This clonotype has at least ten counts. The chain joins TRBV29-1 to TRBJ1-1; D is undetermined. Germline V gene sequence: CDR1 SQVTM, CDR2 ANQGSEA. The CDR3 consists of 10 residues. V lost 4 bases, J lost 6 bases, and 6 bases lay in between. The CDR3 loop reads CSVGQPEAFF. Here the CDR3 DNA reads TGCAGCGTTGGGCAACCTGAAGCTTTCTTT.

The V call is TRBV25-1, the J call TRBJ2-5; no reliable D call. The CDR3 has 14 residues. Deletions cut 3 bases from V and 2 bases from J, with 10 bases between. Looked up from germline, CDR1 is MGHDK and CDR2 is SYGVNS. CDR3 bases: TGTGCCAGCAGTGATGTACGGGTACAAGAGACCCAGTACTTC. It yields the protein CASSDVRVQETQYF.

This clonotype was detected ten times or more. The rearrangement links TRBV29-1 to TRBJ1-1; D gene uncertain. V dropped 5 bases and J dropped 0 bases, with 10 bases sitting between them. The germline CDR1 and CDR2 sequences are SQVTM and ANQGSEA. The CDR3 is 13 amino acids. This chain's CDR3 is CSVPTEMNTEAFF. As DNA, the CDR3 is TGCAGCGTTCCGACGGAGATGAACACTGAAGCTTTCTTT.

This clonotype was recorded many times. CDR3: CSVEDVGGHTEAFF. Here the CDR3 DNA reads TGCAGCGTTGAAGATGTGGGGGGGCACACTGAAGCTTTCTTT. This rearrangement joins TRBV29-1 to TRBJ1-1, with a tentative D call TRBD1 (6 bases). Looked up from germline, CDR1 is SQVTM and CDR2 is ANQGSEA. The V and J ends lost 0 bases and 3 bases respectively, with 11 bases between them. This CDR3 is built from 14 residues.

This clonotype was detected only a few times. V and J are TRBV27 and TRBJ2-5; D gene ambiguous. Germline V gene sequence: CDR1 MNHEY, CDR2 SMNVEV (reference sequence). CDR3 size: 14 residues. V shed 4 bases and J shed 5 bases, with 14 bases lying between them. CDR3 sequence (DNA): TGTGCCAGCAGTTACGTCGGAAAAGGGGAGACCCAGTACTTC. This codes for CASSYVGKGETQYF.

V and J are TRBV20-1 and TRBJ2-4, with TRBD2 identical over 7 bases. This CDR3 comprises 16 residues. CDR1 DFQATT and CDR2 SNEGSKA come from the germline V gene (reference sequence). V lost 6 bases, J lost 0 bases, and 11 bases stayed unmatched. The CDR3 nucleotides read TGCAGTGCCGAGCCTAGCGGAAAAATAGCCAAAAACATTCAGTACTTC. The encoded protein is CSAEPSGKIAKNIQYF.

The chain uses TRBV10-1 and TRBJ2-5, with TRBD2 matching over 8 bases. Trimming took 3 bases from V and 0 from J; bases not matched to a gene: 6. The length of the CDR3 is 16 residues. The germline V gene encodes CDR1 WNHNN and CDR2 SYGVQD (reference sequence). In nucleotides, the CDR3 is TGCGCCAGCAGTGACGTTGAAGCGGGGGACCAAGAGACCCAGTACTTC. The encoded protein is CASSDVEAGDQETQYF.

This clonotype turned up a few times. The V and J genes are TRBV19 and TRBJ1-5; D unclear. The V end was cut by 3 bases, the J end by 7 bases, with 16 bases between. Germline V gives CDR1 LNHDA, CDR2 SQIVND (reference sequence). The CDR3 runs to 15 residues. The CDR3 region is CASSMFGRRGQPQHF. Here the CDR3 DNA reads TGTGCCAGTAGTATGTTTGGTCGGCGGGGACAGCCCCAGCATTTT.